Below, 10 T cell receptor beta chains from the same sample are listed, as sequenced in a study of cytomegalovirus exposure and HLA in healthy donors. The data were produced by immunoSEQ multiplex PCR, yet TCRdb's version contains in-frame clones alone and is incomplete. The sample has about 55,000 clones, around 90% seen once; the top ten hold about 3%. Sequenced input: PBMCs. These receptors originate from a man aged 18 to 30 in good health and CMV-seronegative.

The chain combines TRBV6-5 with TRBJ1-1; D is uncertain. In germline, CDR1 is MNHEY, CDR2 SVGAGI. V dropped 6 bases and J dropped 8 bases, with 10 bases sitting between them. The CDR3 extends over 11 amino acids. The CDR3 DNA is TGTGCCAGCAGGTCGGACTGGGAAGCTTTCTTT. Protein product: CASRSDWEAFF.

This sequence joins TRBV28 and TRBJ2-5, with a possible D match to TRBD2 (6 bases). Trimming removed 4 bases at V and 0 bases at J, with 18 bases between. The CDR3 length is 17 residues. CDR1 is MDHEN and CDR2 is SYDVKM in the germline V gene. The CDR3 region is CASSSDLLAGYQETQYF. The CDR3 nucleotides read TGTGCCAGCAGTTCCGACTTACTAGCCGGGTACCAAGAGACCCAGTACTTC. Using reference TRBV28 and TRBJ2-5 for the parts outside the CDR3, the full variable domain is DVKVTQSSRYLVKRTGEKVFLECVQDMDHENMFWYRQDPGLGLRLIYFSYDVKMKEKGDIPEGYSVSREKKERFSLILESASTNQTSMYLCASSSDLLAGYQETQYFGPGTRLLVL.

The V gene is TRBV18, the J gene TRBJ2-7; D is possibly TRBD1 (6 bases). The ends were cut back, 6 bases at V and 0 bases at J, with 15 bases in the middle. CDR3 length equals 15 residues. From germline, CDR1 is KGHSH and CDR2 LQKENI. CDR3 protein: CASSPPQGYSYEQYF. CDR3 nucleotides: TGTGCCAGCTCCCCGCCACAGGGATACTCCTACGAGCAGTACTTC.

This sequence joins TRBV7-9 and TRBJ2-3, with 7 bases that match TRBD1. CDR1 is SEHNR, CDR2 FQNEAQ, per germline (reference sequence). This CDR3 has 18 amino acids. With 4 bases clipped from V and 0 bases from J, the junction kept 13 bases outside the gene matches. The CDR3, as DNA: TGTGCCAGCAGCTCTCCCCTACACCGGGACAGTAGCACAGATACGCAGTATTTT. It encodes CASSSPLHRDSSTDTQYF.

This rearrangement joins TRBV6-4 to TRBJ2-1; 8 bases are shared with TRBD2. CDR3 length equals 15 residues. The trim removed 2 bases at V and 4 bases at J, leaving 4 bases unmatched. CDR1 is MRHNA, CDR2 SNTAGT, per germline. The CDR3 reads CASSDQAGEYNEQFF. CDR3 in DNA: TGTGCCAGCAGTGACCAAGCGGGAGAGTACAATGAGCAGTTCTTC.

The chain recombines TRBV2 with TRBJ2-3; TRBD2 might be the D (6 bases). The CDR3 runs 15 residues. CDR1 is SNHLY, CDR2 FYNNEI, per germline. V was trimmed by 5 bases and J by 4 bases, leaving 16 bases between them. DNA of the CDR3: TGTGCCAGCAGTCCTCAGACTAGTCGCGCAGATACGCAGTATTTT. This sequence encodes CASSPQTSRADTQYF.

The table lists this clone with many counts. The V gene is TRBV6-4, the J gene TRBJ2-1, with 12 bases lining up with TRBD2. The CDR3 has 15 residues. Trimming took 6 bases from V and 6 from J; bases not matched to a gene: 6. The germline V gene encodes CDR1 MRHNA and CDR2 SNTAGT. CDR3 loop: CASRHLAGGPNEQFF. The CDR3 nucleotides are TGTGCCAGCAGGCACCTAGCGGGAGGGCCCAATGAGCAGTTCTTC.

The chain has TRBV29-1 and TRBJ2-2, with D possibly TRBD2 on 5 matching bases. Germline assignment: CDR1 SQVTM and CDR2 ANQGSEA. CDR3 length: 14 residues. Trimming left V 7 bases short and J 1 base short, with 13 bases between. Written as DNA, the CDR3 is TGCAGCGGCCAGGAGGCGGGGAACACCGGGGAGCTGTTTTTT. This gives the protein CSGQEAGNTGELFF.

This clone was seen just once. This sequence joins TRBV6-4 and TRBJ2-3; D might be TRBD1 (5 bases). Germline lookup yields CDR1 MRHNA and CDR2 SNTAGT. V was clipped by 8 bases and J by 1 base, with 10 bases between them. CDR3 size: 13 residues. The CDR3 bases are TGTGCCAGCGCCGAAGGGGGCACAGATACGCAGTATTTT. This codes for CASAEGGTDTQYF.

This chain joins TRBV7-9 and TRBJ2-5; 7 bases are shared with TRBD2. Per the germline V gene, CDR1 is SEHNR and CDR2 is FQNEAQ (reference sequence). This CDR3 is built from 14 residues. Trimming took 0 bases from V and 5 from J; bases not matched to a gene: 3. As DNA, the CDR3 is TGTGCCAGCAGCTTAGCGGGGGGAGGGGAGACCCAGTACTTC. It is translated as CASSLAGGGETQYF. The whole variable domain, remainder taken from reference TRBV7-9 and TRBJ2-5, is DTGVSQNPRHKITKRGQNVTFRCDPISEHNRLYWYRQTLGQGPEFLTYFQNEAQLEKSRLLSDRFSAERPKGSFSTLEIQRTEQGDSAMYLCASSLAGGGETQYFGPGTRLLVL.